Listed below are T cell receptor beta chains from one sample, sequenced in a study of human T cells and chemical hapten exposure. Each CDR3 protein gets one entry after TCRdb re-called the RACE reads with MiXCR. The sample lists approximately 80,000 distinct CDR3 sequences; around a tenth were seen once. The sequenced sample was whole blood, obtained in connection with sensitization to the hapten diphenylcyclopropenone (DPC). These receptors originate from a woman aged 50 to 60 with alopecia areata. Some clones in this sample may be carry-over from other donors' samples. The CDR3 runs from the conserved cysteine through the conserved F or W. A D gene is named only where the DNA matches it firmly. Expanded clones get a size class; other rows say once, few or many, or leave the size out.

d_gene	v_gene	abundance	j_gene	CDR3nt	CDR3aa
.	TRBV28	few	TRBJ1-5	TGTGCCAGCAGTTTCGGTCCGGGGGTCAAGGATCAGCCCCAGCATTTT	CASSFGPGVKDQPQHF
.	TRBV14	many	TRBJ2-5	TGTGCCAGCAGCCAAGAAAAGTTATCGTACTCCCAGGAGACCCAGTACTTC	CASSQEKLSYSQETQYF
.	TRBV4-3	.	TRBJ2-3	TGCGCCAGCAGCCAAGATAGCCGCACAGATACGCAGTATTTT	CASSQDSRTDTQYF
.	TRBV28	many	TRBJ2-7	TGTGCCAGCAGTCTCCCCAGGGCCCCCTCCTCCTACGAGCAGTACTTC	CASSLPRAPSSYEQYF
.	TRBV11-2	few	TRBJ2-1	TGTGCCAGCAGCTTAGGGGCAGTTAATGAGCAGTTCTTC	CASSLGAVNEQFF
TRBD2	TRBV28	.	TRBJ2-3	TGTGCCAGCAGTTTACCCCCCGGGACTAGCGGGAGGTATTTT	CASSLPPGTSGRYF
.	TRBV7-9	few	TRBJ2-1	TGTGCCAGCAGATCCCCCAATGAGCAGTTCTTC	CASRSPNEQFF
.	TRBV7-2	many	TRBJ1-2	TGTGCCAGCAGCTTAGCGCCGGGACTTTCTAACTATGGCTACACCTTC	CASSLAPGLSNYGYTF
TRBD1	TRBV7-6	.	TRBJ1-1	TGTGCCAGCAGCTTATTTCCGGGACAGACGAACACTGAAGCTTTCTTT	CASSLFPGQTNTEAFF
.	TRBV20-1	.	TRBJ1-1	TGCAGTGCTCTCCGTGCGGCAGGCGGGAACACTGAAGCTTTCTTT	CSALRAAGGNTEAFF
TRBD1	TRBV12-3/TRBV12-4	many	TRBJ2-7	TGTGCCAGCAGTAGACAGGGACCCTACGAGCAGTACTTC	CASSRQGPYEQYF
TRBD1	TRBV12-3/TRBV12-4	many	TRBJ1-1	TGTGCCAGCAGGATACAGGGGTCAAGGCCTGAAGCTTTCTTT	CASRIQGSRPEAFF
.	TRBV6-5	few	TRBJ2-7	TGTGCCAGCAGTTCCCCCGGGGGTGGGGCGCGAAACGAGCAGTACTTC	CASSSPGGGARNEQYF
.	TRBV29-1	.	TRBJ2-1	TGCAGCGTTGTGCTCTACAATGAGCAGTTCTTC	CSVVLYNEQFF
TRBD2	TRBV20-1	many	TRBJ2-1	TGCAGTTCCCGAACTAGCGGAGAGGAAGATGAGCAGTTCTTC	CSSRTSGEEDEQFF
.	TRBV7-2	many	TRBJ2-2	TGTGCCAGCAGCTTAGCTTACGCCGGGAACACCGGGGAGCTGTTTTTT	CASSLAYAGNTGELFF
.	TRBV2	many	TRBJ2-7	TGTGCCAGCAAACAAGTCTACGAGCAGTACTTC	CASKQVYEQYF
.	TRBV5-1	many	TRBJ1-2	TGCGCCAGCAGCTTCGGGGGAGACTATGGCTACACCTTC	CASSFGGDYGYTF
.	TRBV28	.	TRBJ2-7	TGTGCCAGCAGTTTAATGGGTCTCACTGGGCAGTACTTC	CASSLMGLTGQYF
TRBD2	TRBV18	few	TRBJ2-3	TGTGCCAGCTCACCGATTCCGGGACTAGGCCCCACAGATACGCAGTATTTT	CASSPIPGLGPTDTQYF
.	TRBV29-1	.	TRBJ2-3	TGCAGCGCCAGGGCCACAGATACGCAGTATTTT	CSARATDTQYF
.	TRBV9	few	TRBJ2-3	TGTGCCAGCAGCGTCTGGAGTTCAGATACGCAGTATTTT	CASSVWSSDTQYF
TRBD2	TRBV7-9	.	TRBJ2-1	TGTGCCAGCAGAACGAGCGGGAGGACCGATGAGCAGTTCTTC	CASRTSGRTDEQFF
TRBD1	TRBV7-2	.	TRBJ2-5	TGTGCCAGCAGCCCCCGGACAGGGAGTCAAGAGACCCAGTACTTC	CASSPRTGSQETQYF
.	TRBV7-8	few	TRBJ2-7	TGTGCCAGCAGCTTAGGCCTAGCTAGTAGCTCCTACGAGCAGTACTTC	CASSLGLASSSYEQYF
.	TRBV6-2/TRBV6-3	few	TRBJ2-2	TGTGCCAGCAGTCCCGGGTCTAGCCGAACGAACACCGGGGAGCTGTTTTTT	CASSPGSSRTNTGELFF
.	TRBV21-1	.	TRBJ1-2	TGTGCCAGCAGCAAAGCAGGGACAGGGATCGATGGCTACACCTTC	CASSKAGTGIDGYTF
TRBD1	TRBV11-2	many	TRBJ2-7	TGTGCCAGCAGCTTAGGATATAGGAGGACAGGGACCGTCCACGAGCAGTACTTC	CASSLGYRRTGTVHEQYF
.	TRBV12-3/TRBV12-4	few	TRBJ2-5	TGTGCCAGCAGTTTTAAGTCTCAAGAGACCCAGTACTTC	CASSFKSQETQYF
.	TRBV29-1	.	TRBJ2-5	TGCAGCGTCCGGAGTGGGGCGGAGACCCAGTACTTC	CSVRSGAETQYF
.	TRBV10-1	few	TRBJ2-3	TGCGCCAGCAGTGAGTCTGAGGAGGGGGGCACAGATACGCAGTATTTT	CASSESEEGGTDTQYF
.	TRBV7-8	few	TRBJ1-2	TGTGCCAGCAGCTTAGTAAGTCAGGTGGCAATACCGACTCTGGGCTACACCTTC	CASSLVSQVAIPTLGYTF
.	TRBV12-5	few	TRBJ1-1	TGTGCTAGTGGTTCCGCCGGGACCACTGAAGCTTTCTTT	CASGSAGTTEAFF
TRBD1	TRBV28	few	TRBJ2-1	TGTGCCAGCAGTTTATCTGCCCACAGGGGCAGCTCCTACAATGAGCAGTTCTTC	CASSLSAHRGSSYNEQFF
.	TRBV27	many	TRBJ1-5	TGTGCCAGCAGTTTATGGTCAGGTTTTAATAGCAATCAGCCCCAGCATTTT	CASSLWSGFNSNQPQHF
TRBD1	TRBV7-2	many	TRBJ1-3	TGTGCCAGCAGCTTAGCCCGAGGACAGGGAGCTGGAAACACCATATATTTT	CASSLARGQGAGNTIYF
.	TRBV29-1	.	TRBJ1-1	TGCAGCGTTGGCGGGGCGATGTACACTGAAGCTTTCTTT	CSVGGAMYTEAFF
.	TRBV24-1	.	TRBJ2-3	TGTGCCACCAGTGATTTCGAGTGGCCAGATACGCAGTATTTT	CATSDFEWPDTQYF
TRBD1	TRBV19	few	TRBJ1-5	TGTGCCTCCGCAGACAGGGGGCGTTCGGGCGGCAGGCAGCCCCAGCATTTT	CASADRGRSGGRQPQHF
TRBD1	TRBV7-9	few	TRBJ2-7	TGTGCCAGCAGCTTAGTGGGGACAGGGAAGTACGAGCAGTACTTC	CASSLVGTGKYEQYF
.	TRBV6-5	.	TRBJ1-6	TGTGCCAGCAGTTACTCGACTACGAGTCCCAATTCACCCCTCCACTTT	CASSYSTTSPNSPLHF
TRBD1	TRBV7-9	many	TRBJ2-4	TGTGCCAGCAGCTTACCACAGGGGTTAGCCAAAAACATTCAGTACTTC	CASSLPQGLAKNIQYF
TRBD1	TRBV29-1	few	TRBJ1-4	TGCAGCGCCGGGACAGAATATGAAAAACTGTTTTTT	CSAGTEYEKLFF
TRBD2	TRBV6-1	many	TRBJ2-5	TGTGCCAGCAGTGAAGTACTAGCGGGAGTCAGGGAGACCCAGTACTTC	CASSEVLAGVRETQYF
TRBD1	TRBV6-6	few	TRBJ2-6	TGTGCCAGCAGGGTACCGGGACAGGGGGTTGATGGGGCCAACGTCCTGACTTTC	CASRVPGQGVDGANVLTF
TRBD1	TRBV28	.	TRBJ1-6	TGTGCCAGCAGTTATGGACAGGGACCCTATAATTCACCCCTCCACTTT	CASSYGQGPYNSPLHF
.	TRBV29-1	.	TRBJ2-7	TGCAGCGTATCGGGACGCCTAACCTACGAGCAGTACTTC	CSVSGRLTYEQYF
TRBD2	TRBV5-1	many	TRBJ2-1	TGCGCCAGCAGGGGGACTAGCGGGAGCTCCTACAATGAGCAGTTCTTC	CASRGTSGSSYNEQFF
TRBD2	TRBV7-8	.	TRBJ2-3	TGTGCCAGCAGCTTGGGGAGCGGGAGGACAGATACGCAGTATTTT	CASSLGSGRTDTQYF
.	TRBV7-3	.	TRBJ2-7	TGTGCCAGCAGCTTAACGTCGAGCTCCTACGAGCAGTACTTC	CASSLTSSSYEQYF
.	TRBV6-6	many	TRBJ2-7	TGTGCCAGCAGTTACATACCTCAGGGACGTGGCGAGCAGTACTTC	CASSYIPQGRGEQYF
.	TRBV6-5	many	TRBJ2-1	TGTGCCAGCAGTTACTCGAGGGTTTGGACTCAACCTAACAATGAGCAGTTCTTC	CASSYSRVWTQPNNEQFF
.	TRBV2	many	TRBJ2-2	TGTGCCAGCCAGACAAGCGTTGCCGGGGAGCTGTTTTTT	CASQTSVAGELFF
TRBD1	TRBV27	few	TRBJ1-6	TGTGCCAGCAGTTCGACAGGGATCAGCTCCTATAATTCACCCCTCCACTTT	CASSSTGISSYNSPLHF
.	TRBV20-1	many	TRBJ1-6	TGCAGTGCTAGAGATCCCTCCGGCGCTTTTAATTCACCCCTCCACTTT	CSARDPSGAFNSPLHF
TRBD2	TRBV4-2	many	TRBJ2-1	TGTGCCAGCAGCCAAGAGCGGGGGGATCGGTCCTACAATGAGCAGTTCTTC	CASSQERGDRSYNEQFF
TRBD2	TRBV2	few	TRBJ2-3	TGTGCCAGCAGTCCCTCTAGCGGGATCACAGATACGCAGTATTTT	CASSPSSGITDTQYF